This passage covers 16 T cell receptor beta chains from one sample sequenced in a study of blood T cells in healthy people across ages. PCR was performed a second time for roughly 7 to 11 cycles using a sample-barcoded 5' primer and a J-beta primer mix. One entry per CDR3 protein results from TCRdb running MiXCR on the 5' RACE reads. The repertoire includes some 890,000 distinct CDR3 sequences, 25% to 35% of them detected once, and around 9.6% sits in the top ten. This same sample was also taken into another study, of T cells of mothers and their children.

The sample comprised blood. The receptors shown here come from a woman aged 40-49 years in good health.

The CDR3 nucleotides are TGTGCCAGCAGCCCCCACCAGAGGGATACGCAGTATTTT. This gives the protein CASSPHQRDTQYF. This rearrangement joins TRBV11-3 to TRBJ2-3, with D hard to call. The V end was cut by 5 bases, the J end by 6 bases, with 12 bases between. There are 13 residues in the CDR3. CDR1 is SGHNT, CDR2 YENEEA, per germline.

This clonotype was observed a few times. The CDR3: CASTGGGQPQHF. The CDR3 DNA follows: TGTGCCAGCACCGGGGGTGGTCAGCCCCAGCATTTT. This chain links TRBV28 with TRBJ1-5, with a possible D match to TRBD1 (5 bases). The CDR3 length is 12 residues. CDR1 and CDR2 (germline): MDHEN, SYDVKM. The V end was cut by 7 bases, the J end by 6 bases, with 10 bases between. Using reference TRBV28 and TRBJ1-5 for the parts outside the CDR3, the full variable domain is DVKVTQSSRYLVKRTGEKVFLECVQDMDHENMFWYRQDPGLGLRLIYFSYDVKMKEKGDIPEGYSVSREKKERFSLILESASTNQTSMYLCASTGGGQPQHFGDGTRLSIL.

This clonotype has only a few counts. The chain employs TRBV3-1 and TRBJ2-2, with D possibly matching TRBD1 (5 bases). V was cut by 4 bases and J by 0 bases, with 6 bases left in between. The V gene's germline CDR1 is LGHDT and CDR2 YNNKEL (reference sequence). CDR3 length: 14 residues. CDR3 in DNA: TGTGCCAGCAGCCCCAGGGCGAACACCGGGGAGCTGTTTTTT. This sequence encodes CASSPRANTGELFF.

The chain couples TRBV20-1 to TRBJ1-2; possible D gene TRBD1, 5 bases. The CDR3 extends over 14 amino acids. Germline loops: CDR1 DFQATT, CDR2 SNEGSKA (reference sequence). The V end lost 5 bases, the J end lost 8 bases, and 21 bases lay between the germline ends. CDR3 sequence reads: CSAAGVVSGGGYTF. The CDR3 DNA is TGCAGTGCTGCCGGAGTTGTGTCCGGGGGGGGCTACACCTTC.

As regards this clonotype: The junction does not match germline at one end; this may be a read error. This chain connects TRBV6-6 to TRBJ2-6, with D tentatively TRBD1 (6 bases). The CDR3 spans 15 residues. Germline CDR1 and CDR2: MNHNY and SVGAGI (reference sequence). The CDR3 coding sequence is TGTGCCAGCAGTTACTACAGGGCTGGGACCAACGTCCTGACTTTC. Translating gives CASSYYRAGTNVLTF.

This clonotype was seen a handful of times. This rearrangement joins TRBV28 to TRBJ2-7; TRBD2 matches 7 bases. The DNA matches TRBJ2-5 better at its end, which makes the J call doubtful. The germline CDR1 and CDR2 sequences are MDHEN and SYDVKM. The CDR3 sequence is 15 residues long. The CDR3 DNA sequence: TGTGCCAGCAGCACCCCCGGGACTAAAGGGAAGACCCAGTACTTC. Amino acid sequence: CASSTPGTKGKTQYF.

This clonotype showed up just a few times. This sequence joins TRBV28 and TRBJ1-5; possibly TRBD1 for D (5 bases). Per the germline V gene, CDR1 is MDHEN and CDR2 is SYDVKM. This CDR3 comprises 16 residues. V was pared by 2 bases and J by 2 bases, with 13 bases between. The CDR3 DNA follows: TGTGCCAGCAGTTTAAGGGGAGGTATTGGCAATCAGCCCCAGCATTTT. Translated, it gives CASSLRGGIGNQPQHF.

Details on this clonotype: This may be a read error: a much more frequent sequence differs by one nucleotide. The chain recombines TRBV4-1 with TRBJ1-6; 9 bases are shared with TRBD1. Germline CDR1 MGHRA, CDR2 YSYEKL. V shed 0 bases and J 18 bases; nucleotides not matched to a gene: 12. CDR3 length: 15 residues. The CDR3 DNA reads TGCGCCAGCAGCCAAGAAGTACAGGGGGCTTTCACCCCCCACTTT. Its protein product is CASSQEVQGAFTPHF.

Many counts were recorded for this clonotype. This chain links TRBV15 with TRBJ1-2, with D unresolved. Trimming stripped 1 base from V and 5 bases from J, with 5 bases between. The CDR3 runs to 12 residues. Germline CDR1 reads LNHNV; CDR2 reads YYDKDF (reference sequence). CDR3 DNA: TGTGCCACCAGCAGAGGAGGTTATGGCTACACCTTC. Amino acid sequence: CATSRGGYGYTF.

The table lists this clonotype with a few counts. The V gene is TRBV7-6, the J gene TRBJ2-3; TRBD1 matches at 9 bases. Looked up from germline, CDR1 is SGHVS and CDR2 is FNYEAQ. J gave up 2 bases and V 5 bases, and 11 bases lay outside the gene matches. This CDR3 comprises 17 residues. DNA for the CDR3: TGTGCCAGCAGCATGGACCGGGACAGGGACTTCACAGATACGCAGTATTTT. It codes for CASSMDRDRDFTDTQYF.

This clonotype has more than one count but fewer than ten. The CDR3 loop reads CSGFTGTGIETQYF. The CDR3 bases are TGCAGCGGTTTTACCGGGACAGGGATTGAGACCCAGTACTTC. The rearrangement joins TRBV29-1 to TRBJ2-5, with 9 nucleotides matching TRBD1. With 7 bases clipped from V and 5 bases from J, the junction kept 11 bases outside the gene matches. This CDR3 has 14 amino acids. Germline lookup yields CDR1 SQVTM and CDR2 ANQGSEA.

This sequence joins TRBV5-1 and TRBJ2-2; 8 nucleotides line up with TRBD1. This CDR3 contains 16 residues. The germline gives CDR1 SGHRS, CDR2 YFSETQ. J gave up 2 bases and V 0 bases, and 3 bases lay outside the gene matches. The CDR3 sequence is CASSLAPGGNTGELFF. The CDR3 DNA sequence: TGCGCCAGCAGCTTGGCCCCAGGGGGCAACACCGGGGAGCTGTTTTTT. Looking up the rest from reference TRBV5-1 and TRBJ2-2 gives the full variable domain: KAGVTQTPRYLIKTRGQQVTLSCSPISGHRSVSWYQQTPGQGLQFLFEYFSETQRNKGNFPGRFSGRQFSNSRSEMNVSTLELGDSALYLCASSLAPGGNTGELFFGEGSRLTVL.

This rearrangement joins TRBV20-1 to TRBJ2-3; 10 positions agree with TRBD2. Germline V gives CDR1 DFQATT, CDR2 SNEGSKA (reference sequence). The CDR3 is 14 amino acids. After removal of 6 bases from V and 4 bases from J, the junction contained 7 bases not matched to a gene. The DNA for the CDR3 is TGCAGTGCGCGGACTAGCGGATTTGCAGATACGCAGTATTTT. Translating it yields CSARTSGFADTQYF.

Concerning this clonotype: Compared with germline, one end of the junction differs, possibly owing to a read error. As DNA, the CDR3 is TGTGCCGGCAGCCAGGGGGGGACGGCCAAAAACATTCAGTACTTC. It specifies CAGSQGGTAKNIQYF. V usage is TRBV7-2 and J usage is TRBJ2-4; D assignment may be TRBD1 or TRBD2 (7 bases each). The CDR3 runs 15 residues. Germline V CDR1 and CDR2: SGHTA, FQGNSA.

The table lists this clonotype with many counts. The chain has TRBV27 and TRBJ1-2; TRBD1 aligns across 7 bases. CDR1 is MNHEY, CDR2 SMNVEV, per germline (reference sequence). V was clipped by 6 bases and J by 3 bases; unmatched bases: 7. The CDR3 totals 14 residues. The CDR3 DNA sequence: TGTGCCAGCAGCTTAAGGGGGCGCGACTATGGCTACACCTTC. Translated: CASSLRGRDYGYTF.

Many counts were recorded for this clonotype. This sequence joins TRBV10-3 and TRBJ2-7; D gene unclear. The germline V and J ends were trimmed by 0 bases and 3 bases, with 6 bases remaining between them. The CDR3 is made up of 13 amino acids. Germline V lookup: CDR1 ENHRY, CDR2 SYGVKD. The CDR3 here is CAISESGIYEQYF. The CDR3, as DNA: TGTGCCATCAGTGAGTCTGGGATCTACGAGCAGTACTTC.